The present T cell receptor beta chain was sequenced within a study of cytomegalovirus exposure and HLA in healthy donors. The PCR ran on 60 Vbeta and 13 Jbeta primers. Libraries were prepared by immunoSEQ multiplex PCR; TCRdb keeps only in-frame clonotypes and omits some of them. The sample records some 150,000 clones, approximately 85% being singletons. The sample was PBMCs. The receptor's source is a woman younger than 30 in good health and CMV-seronegative.

The CDR3 loop is CASSLGTGSYGYTF. The CDR3 DNA is TGTGCCAGCAGTTTAGGGACAGGAAGTTATGGCTACACCTTC. The chain is built from TRBV28 and TRBJ1-2, with 8 positions matching TRBD1. Trimming cost V 2 bases and J 5 bases; bases outside gene matches: 4. This CDR3 is 14 amino acids long. Germline assignment: CDR1 MDHEN and CDR2 SYDVKM.